This passage covers 5 T cell receptor beta chains from one sample sequenced in a study of shared clonotypes between healthy human individuals. CD45RO-negative cells were positively selected for CCR7, leaving out terminally differentiated effector memory CD45RA+ cells. TCRdb's copy holds only in-frame clones and misses some; the assay was immunoSEQ multiplex PCR. The data hold roughly 590,000 clones, with just under 97% observed a single time. Material for sequencing was naive CD8+ T cells sorted from blood. The receptors were gathered from a young woman in good health.

CDR3 sequence (DNA): TGTGCCAGTAGTATTTTAGGGGGAATGCACTACGAGCAGTACTTC. It codes for CASSILGGMHYEQYF. The chain combines TRBV19 with TRBJ2-7; a weak D match, TRBD1 (6 bases). Trimming shortened V by 3 bases and J by 3 bases, and 15 bases separated the two germline ends. The CDR3 extends over 15 amino acids. From germline, CDR1 is LNHDA and CDR2 SQIVND (reference sequence).

V gene TRBV28 combines with J gene TRBJ1-5; 8 bases fit TRBD1. This CDR3 has 16 amino acids. Trimming at V came to 6 bases and at J to 1 base, leaving 8 bases not matched to a gene. CDR1 and CDR2 from the germline V gene are MDHEN and SYDVKM. The CDR3 loop is CASRGRTGISNQPQHF. The CDR3 DNA follows: TGTGCCAGCAGGGGGCGGACAGGGATAAGCAATCAGCCCCAGCATTTT.

The chain's CDR3 is CASSDASGSYEQYF. DNA for the CDR3: TGTGCCAGCTCTGATGCTAGCGGTTCCTACGAGCAGTACTTC. The chain is built from TRBV27 and TRBJ2-7, with 7 bases aligning to TRBD2. The CDR3 sequence is 14 residues long. V shed 8 bases and J 1 base; nucleotides not matched to a gene: 8. Germline CDR1 MNHEY, CDR2 SMNVEV (reference sequence).

This chain joins TRBV28 and TRBJ2-1, with 12 bases matching TRBD2. The V gene end was trimmed by 4 bases and the J gene end by 2 bases; junction bases not matched to a gene: 3. The CDR3 length is 16 residues. The germline V gene encodes CDR1 MDHEN and CDR2 SYDVKM. The CDR3 here is CASSSTSGSPYNEQFF. CDR3 in DNA: TGTGCCAGCAGTTCGACTAGCGGGAGCCCCTACAATGAGCAGTTCTTC.

This clone was counted a few times. The V gene is TRBV7-9, the J gene TRBJ1-2; D ambiguous. From germline, CDR1 is SEHNR and CDR2 FQNEAQ (reference sequence). The CDR3 sequence is 14 residues long. The V and J ends lost 1 base and 6 bases respectively, with 12 bases between them. The CDR3 DNA reads as TGTGCCAGCAGCTTAGATCGTGCCGCGAATGGCTACACCTTC. Its translation is CASSLDRAANGYTF.